What follows are 16 T cell receptor beta chains derived from one specimen sequenced in a study of blood T cell repertoires in COVID-19. Some clones are missing from TCRdb's copy, which holds only in-frame ones; the method was immunoSEQ multiplex PCR. Among 300,000 to 400,000 clones listed, roughly 88% were seen once. The specimen was peripheral blood. The receptors shown here come from a woman aged 45-65 years with active or convalescent COVID-19.

J is TRBJ2-2 and V is TRBV30, with D possibly matching TRBD1 (6 bases). CDR1 is GTSNPN and CDR2 is SVGIG in the germline V gene (reference sequence). With 0 bases removed from V and 3 bases from J, the gap between germline ends came to 11 bases. The CDR3 runs to 15 residues. The CDR3 DNA reads TGTGCCTGGAGTGTTCAGGGGATTGACACCGGGGAGCTGTTTTTT. Protein sequence: CAWSVQGIDTGELFF. Variable domain in full (rest from reference TRBV30 and TRBJ2-2): SQTIHQWPATLVQPVGSPLSLECTVEGTSNPNLYWYRQAAGRGLQLLFYSVGIGQISSEVPQNLSASRPQDRQFILSSKKLLLSDSGFYLCAWSVQGIDTGELFFGEGSRLTVL.

This chain connects TRBV30 to TRBJ1-2, with D perhaps TRBD1 (5 bases). Germline lookup yields CDR1 GTSNPN and CDR2 SVGIG (reference sequence). The ends were cut back, 4 bases at V and 1 base at J, with 10 bases in the middle. This CDR3 contains 13 residues. CDR3 in DNA: TGTGCCTGGACCCCAGGGAATAACTATGGCTACACCTTC. Protein sequence: CAWTPGNNYGYTF. Supplemented by reference TRBV30 and TRBJ1-2, the full variable domain reads SQTIHQWPATLVQPVGSPLSLECTVEGTSNPNLYWYRQAAGRGLQLLFYSVGIGQISSEVPQNLSASRPQDRQFILSSKKLLLSDSGFYLCAWTPGNNYGYTFGSGTRLTVV.

The chain links TRBV5-1 to TRBJ1-2; 7 bases match TRBD1. The CDR3 contains 14 residues. The trim removed 2 bases at V and 6 bases at J, leaving 7 bases unmatched. CDR1 is SGHRS, CDR2 YFSETQ, per germline. This CDR3 reads CASSFVGTADGYTF. The CDR3 nucleotides are TGCGCCAGCAGCTTTGTCGGGACAGCCGATGGCTACACCTTC. Based on the CDR3 plus reference TRBV5-1 and TRBJ1-2, the full variable domain is KAGVTQTPRYLIKTRGQQVTLSCSPISGHRSVSWYQQTPGQGLQFLFEYFSETQRNKGNFPGRFSGRQFSNSRSEMNVSTLELGDSALYLCASSFVGTADGYTFGSGTRLTVV.

This chain connects TRBV20-1 to TRBJ2-1; D gene unclear. CDR1 is DFQATT, CDR2 SNEGSKA, per germline (reference sequence). V was trimmed by 5 bases and J by 7 bases, leaving 9 bases between them. The CDR3 covers 11 residues. CDR3 coding DNA: TGCAGTGCTTCGGTGGAGAATGAGCAGTTCTTC. Protein: CSASVENEQFF.

The chain has TRBV28 and TRBJ2-7; TRBD1 matches 8 bases. With 5 bases clipped from V and 4 bases from J, the junction kept 7 bases outside the gene matches. This CDR3 spans 14 amino acids. Germline CDR1 reads MDHEN; CDR2 reads SYDVKM. The DNA of the CDR3 is TGTGCCAGCAGTGGGACAGGAACCGCTTACGAGCAGTACTTC. It codes for CASSGTGTAYEQYF.

V gene TRBV27 combines with J gene TRBJ1-1; weak D call: TRBD1 (5 bases). The V and J ends lost 2 bases and 0 bases respectively, with 10 bases between them. The CDR3 is 15 residues long. Germline loops: CDR1 MNHEY, CDR2 SMNVEV (reference sequence). The CDR3 sequence is CASSLKQGMNTEAFF. In DNA, the CDR3 is TGTGCCAGCAGTTTAAAGCAGGGCATGAACACTGAAGCTTTCTTT.

The V and J genes are TRBV7-9 and TRBJ1-2, with D uncertain. With 2 bases removed from V and 8 bases from J, the gap between germline ends came to 12 bases. From germline, CDR1 is SEHNR and CDR2 FQNEAQ (reference sequence). The CDR3 contains 13 residues. CDR3 loop: CASSLNLLEGYTF. DNA for the CDR3: TGTGCCAGCAGCTTAAATCTCTTAGAAGGCTACACCTTC.

The CDR3 loop reads CASSFNSNTGELFF. As DNA, the CDR3 is TGTGCCAGCAGCTTTAACAGCAACACCGGGGAGCTGTTTTTT. J is TRBJ2-2 and V is TRBV7-9; unclear D gene. Germline V CDR1 and CDR2: SEHNR, FQNEAQ (reference sequence). This CDR3 comprises 14 residues. V lost 3 bases to trimming and J lost 2 bases, with 7 bases between them.

The gene calls are TRBV9 and TRBJ2-1, with TRBD2 identical over 13 bases. The CDR3 loop spans 19 amino acids. Losses at the gene ends were 3 bases for V and 0 bases for J; bases not matched to a gene: 9. The germline CDR1 and CDR2 sequences are SGDLS and YYNGEE. The CDR3 sequence is CASSAEGLAGRISYNEQFF. The DNA for the CDR3 is TGTGCCAGCAGCGCGGAGGGACTAGCGGGACGGATCTCCTACAATGAGCAGTTCTTC.

This CDR3 reads CASSLRDRLNSPLHF. CDR3 nucleotide sequence: TGTGCCAGCAGTTTAAGGGACAGGTTGAATTCACCCCTCCACTTT. The chain has TRBV28 and TRBJ1-6; 8 positions match TRBD1. CDR3 size: 15 residues. Per the germline V gene, CDR1 is MDHEN and CDR2 is SYDVKM. V was pared by 2 bases and J by 7 bases, with 4 bases of the junction left unmatched.

This chain joins TRBV4-1 and TRBJ1-4, with TRBD1 as a possible D gene (5 bases). In germline, CDR1 is MGHRA, CDR2 YSYEKL. V was shortened by 0 bases and J by 7 bases, with 15 bases between the two germline ends. CDR3 size: 16 residues. Here the CDR3 DNA reads TGCGCCAGCAGCCAAGAAAGGGGATCGACGCCTGAAAAACTGTTTTTT. Protein product: CASSQERGSTPEKLFF.

This chain links TRBV9 with TRBJ2-1, with D perhaps matching TRBD1 (5 bases). Trimming removed 0 bases from V and 3 bases from J, with 10 bases in between. The V gene's germline CDR1 is SGDLS and CDR2 YYNGEE. This CDR3 is built from 15 residues. CDR3 protein: CASSVGRGGYNEQFF. CDR3 DNA: TGTGCCAGCAGCGTAGGTAGGGGCGGCTACAATGAGCAGTTCTTC.

V is TRBV27 and J is TRBJ2-6, with D perhaps TRBD1 (7 bases). This CDR3 is 17 amino acids long. Germline V gene data show CDR1 as MNHEY and CDR2 as SMNVEV (reference sequence). V was shortened by 3 bases and J by 1 base, with 13 bases between the two germline ends. This chain's CDR3 is CASSLPGGRSGANVLTF. The CDR3 DNA follows: TGTGCCAGCAGTTTGCCAGGGGGGAGATCTGGGGCCAACGTCCTGACTTTC.

The chain employs TRBV10-1 and TRBJ2-7; D perhaps matches TRBD2 (5 bases). V was clipped by 4 bases and J by 1 base, with 20 bases between them. The CDR3 covers 17 residues. CDR1 WNHNN and CDR2 SYGVQD come from the germline V gene (reference sequence). DNA for the CDR3: TGCGCCAGCAGTGGAGGAAGGAGGAGGTGGATATCCTACGAGCAGTACTTC. The encoded protein is CASSGGRRRWISYEQYF.

This chain uses TRBV28 with TRBJ1-4; tentative D call: TRBD1 (5 bases). The length of the CDR3 is 14 residues. V dropped 4 bases and J dropped 2 bases, with 8 bases sitting between them. Germline loops: CDR1 MDHEN, CDR2 SYDVKM. Written as DNA, the CDR3 is TGTGCCAGCAGTTGGGGGGGGACTAATGAAAAACTGTTTTTT. This gives the protein CASSWGGTNEKLFF.

The genes are TRBV7-8 and TRBJ2-1; 14 positions match TRBD2. The CDR3 covers 17 residues. Germline V gene lookup returns CDR1 SGHVS and CDR2 FQNEAQ. Trimming took 5 bases from V and 5 from J; bases not matched to a gene: 8. CDR3 loop: CASSHGLAGGQNNEQFF. The CDR3 nucleotides read TGTGCCAGCAGCCATGGACTAGCGGGGGGTCAAAACAATGAGCAGTTCTTC.